The 20 T cell receptor beta chains reported below all come from one sample, sequenced in a study of control samples from healthy donors and cancer patients. The repertoire was sequenced with immunoSEQ multiplex PCR; TCRdb's copy has only in-frame clones and lacks some. The sample yields about 140,000 clones, roughly 90% seen once. Material: blood. The receptors come from a man aged 30 to 39 in good health.

This clone was found a few times. The rearrangement links TRBV6-6 to TRBJ2-7, with D perhaps matching TRBD2 (6 bases). The CDR3 spans 14 residues. Deletions cut 6 bases from V and 0 bases from J, with 12 bases between. Germline CDR1 reads MNHNY; CDR2 reads SVGAGI (reference sequence). The CDR3 DNA reads as TGTGCCAGCAGCGGGACTGCCAGCTCCTACGAGCAGTACTTC. Encoded protein: CASSGTASSYEQYF.

This rearrangement joins TRBV6-4 to TRBJ1-1; D possibly corresponds to TRBD1 (5 bases). CDR1 and CDR2 (germline): MRHNA, SNTAGT. The V and J ends lost 4 bases and 5 bases respectively, with 11 bases between them. The CDR3 is made up of 13 amino acids. The CDR3 DNA reads as TGTGCCAGCAGTGTAGGGGAGACGACTGAAGCTTTCTTT. This translates into CASSVGETTEAFF.

The chain combines TRBV30 with TRBJ1-2; D remains ambiguous. The V gene lost 2 bases and the J gene lost 7 bases, with 11 bases spanning the gap. The length of the CDR3 is 12 residues. Per the germline V gene, CDR1 is GTSNPN and CDR2 is SVGIG (reference sequence). CDR3 sequence reads: CAWSRTESGYTF. CDR3 nucleotide sequence: TGTGCCTGGAGTCGTACGGAGAGTGGCTACACCTTC.

This chain joins TRBV11-2 and TRBJ1-6; D is possibly TRBD1 (6 bases). Germline CDR1 SGHAT, CDR2 FQNNGV. This CDR3 region has 15 residues. The V end lost 5 bases, the J end lost 8 bases, and 16 bases lay between the germline ends. The CDR3 DNA is TGTGCCAGCAGCCCACGACAGGATACCCATTCACCCCTCCACTTT. Translated: CASSPRQDTHSPLHF.

The chain joins TRBV27 to TRBJ1-1, with D uncertain. Germline loops: CDR1 MNHEY, CDR2 SMNVEV (reference sequence). Trimming took off 10 bases at V and 0 bases at J, with 30 bases between the two ends. CDR3 size: 19 residues. The chain's CDR3 is CATSREGFDVPRLNTEAFF. CDR3 nucleotides: TGTGCCACCTCGAGAGAAGGGTTTGACGTCCCCAGGCTGAACACTGAAGCTTTCTTT.

The V call is TRBV18, the J call TRBJ2-2; 13 positions agree with TRBD2. The CDR3 loop spans 16 amino acids. Germline values: CDR1 KGHSH, CDR2 LQKENI. Trimming took 4 bases from V and 5 from J; bases not matched to a gene: 4. The DNA of the CDR3 is TGTGCCAGCTCACGGACTAGCGGGAGTGGAACCGGGGAGCTGTTTTTT. It translates to CASSRTSGSGTGELFF.

The chain carries TRBV30 and TRBJ2-3; D tentatively fits TRBD1 or TRBD2 (5 bases each). This CDR3 has 17 residues. CDR1 and CDR2 (germline): GTSNPN, SVGIG (reference sequence). Trimming cost V 4 bases and J 1 base, with 21 bases left between them. Here the CDR3 reads CAWTLRGGLGGTDTQYF. The CDR3 DNA is TGTGCCTGGACTTTGAGAGGCGGGTTAGGGGGCACAGATACGCAGTATTTT.

The rearrangement joins TRBV19 to TRBJ2-3; D is unresolved. This CDR3 region has 13 residues. V was clipped by 1 base and J by 4 bases, with 6 bases between them. Per the germline V gene, CDR1 is LNHDA and CDR2 is SQIVND (reference sequence). The DNA for the CDR3 is TGTGCCAGTAGTATAGTAAGGGCAGATACGCAGTATTTT. It codes for CASSIVRADTQYF. Filled out from reference TRBV19 and TRBJ2-3, the complete variable domain reads DGGITQSPKYLFRKEGQNVTLSCEQNLNHDAMYWYRQDPGQGLRLIYYSQIVNDFQKGDIAEGYSVSREKKESFPLTVTSAQKNPTAFYLCASSIVRADTQYFGPGTRLTVL.

This sequence joins TRBV10-1 and TRBJ2-1, with 7 bases fitting TRBD2. J lost 2 bases, V lost 1 base, and 14 bases had no gene match. CDR1 and CDR2 from the germline V gene are WNHNN and SYGVQD (reference sequence). This CDR3 has 19 amino acids. The chain's CDR3 is CASSEYPPGTKHPYNEQFF. CDR3 nucleotides: TGCGCCAGCAGTGAGTACCCCCCCGGGACTAAACATCCCTACAATGAGCAGTTCTTC.

This chain uses TRBV27 with TRBJ1-1; no firm D call. Germline values: CDR1 MNHEY, CDR2 SMNVEV (reference sequence). V was cut by 2 bases and J by 0 bases, with 13 bases left in between. CDR3 length: 16 residues. CDR3 coding DNA: TGTGCCAGCAGTTTAATATACGAGAAAATGAACACTGAAGCTTTCTTT. This gives the protein CASSLIYEKMNTEAFF.

The V gene is TRBV19, the J gene TRBJ1-6; D is ambiguous. Germline V CDR1 and CDR2: LNHDA, SQIVND (reference sequence). The length of the CDR3 is 13 residues. V lost 3 bases and J 6 bases, leaving 6 bases between the germline ends. The DNA of the CDR3 is TGTGCCAGTAGTATGGTTGGTAATTCACCCCTCCACTTT. This translates into CASSMVGNSPLHF. Based on the CDR3 plus reference TRBV19 and TRBJ1-6, the full variable domain is DGGITQSPKYLFRKEGQNVTLSCEQNLNHDAMYWYRQDPGQGLRLIYYSQIVNDFQKGDIAEGYSVSREKKESFPLTVTSAQKNPTAFYLCASSMVGNSPLHFGNGTRLTVT.

The CDR3 region has the DNA TGTGCCAGCAGCTTAATCTCCGGACTAGCGGGGTCCTACGAGCAGTACTTC. It codes for CASSLISGLAGSYEQYF. The V gene is TRBV7-8, the J gene TRBJ2-7; 12 bases agree with TRBD2. V lost 2 bases, J lost 1 base, and 6 bases stayed unmatched. Germline-derived CDR1 and CDR2 are SGHVS and FQNEAQ. The CDR3 is 17 amino acids.

The rearrangement links TRBV28 to TRBJ1-2; unclear D gene. V was pared by 7 bases and J by 2 bases, with 11 bases between. Germline values: CDR1 MDHEN, CDR2 SYDVKM. The length of the CDR3 is 13 residues. CDR3 DNA sequence: TGTGCCAGCACCCCTAGGGTAAACTATGGCTACACCTTC. It encodes CASTPRVNYGYTF.

The rearrangement joins TRBV30 to TRBJ1-1; D possibly corresponds to TRBD1 (5 bases). The CDR3 totals 10 residues. The germline gives CDR1 GTSNPN, CDR2 SVGIG (reference sequence). The ends were cut back, 6 bases at V and 4 bases at J, with 6 bases in the middle. CDR3 amino acids: CACRVTEAFF. The CDR3 nucleotides are TGTGCCTGCAGGGTCACTGAAGCTTTCTTT.

The J gene is TRBJ2-7, the V gene TRBV12-5, with 9 nucleotides matching TRBD1. The germline V gene encodes CDR1 LGHNT and CDR2 FRNRAP. CDR3 length: 15 amino acids. The V segment lost 1 base and the J segment 3 bases; nucleotides outside the gene matches: 4. CDR3 residues: CASGLGTGDIYEQYF. The CDR3 DNA sequence: TGTGCTAGTGGTTTGGGGACAGGGGATATCTACGAGCAGTACTTC.

The genes are TRBV19 and TRBJ1-1; 7 nucleotides line up with TRBD1. The trim removed 5 bases at V and 0 bases at J, leaving 3 bases unmatched. CDR3 length equals 14 residues. CDR1 and CDR2 from the germline V gene are LNHDA and SQIVND (reference sequence). This CDR3 reads CASSFRGVNTEAFF. In DNA form, the CDR3 reads TGTGCCAGTAGTTTCAGGGGGGTGAACACTGAAGCTTTCTTT.

V gene TRBV30 combines with J gene TRBJ1-1; the D is unclear. There are 13 residues in the CDR3. V gave up 1 base and J gave up 0 bases, with 6 bases separating them. Germline CDR1 GTSNPN, CDR2 SVGIG (reference sequence). The CDR3 loop is CAWSEQLNTEAFF. The CDR3 coding sequence is TGTGCCTGGAGTGAGCAGCTGAACACTGAAGCTTTCTTT.

The chain combines TRBV24-1 with TRBJ2-2, with D maybe TRBD2 (6 bases). The germline gives CDR1 KGHDR, CDR2 SFDVKD. Trimming shortened V by 9 bases and J by 4 bases, and 11 bases separated the two germline ends. The CDR3 runs to 13 residues. This chain's CDR3 is CATGREGTGELFF. The CDR3 nucleotides are TGTGCCACCGGGCGGGAAGGCACCGGGGAGCTGTTTTTT.

The chain employs TRBV21-1 and TRBJ1-5. TRBV21-1 is assigned pseudogene status. CDR3 length equals 17 residues. The CDR3 DNA follows: TGTGCCAGCAGCCCCCCCCCGGAGCACTATAGCAATCAGCCCCAGCATTTT. Its protein product is CASSPPPEHYSNQPQHF.

In DNA, the CDR3 is TGTGCCAGCAGCTCCGGGACTATCGAGACCCAGTACTTC. This codes for CASSSGTIETQYF. The V and J genes are TRBV5-5 and TRBJ2-5, with TRBD2 identical over 7 bases. Per germline, CDR1 SGHKS and CDR2 YYEKEE (reference sequence). The V gene end was trimmed by 3 bases and the J gene end by 5 bases; junction bases not matched to a gene: 4. The CDR3 is 13 residues long.